One TCR beta chain is described in this entry. Its antigen remains undetermined. Nothing much larger sits one base from this clone, and base qualities are not available. The data originate from a study of graft-versus-host responses after intestinal transplantation (TCRdb year 2021). Describing the broader study: The transplants that recipients got were multivisceral, liver-intestinal, or isolated intestinal. Graft-versus-host and host-versus-graft alloreactive T cell clones were tracked in the graft, circulation and bone marrow after intestinal transplantation using bulk TCR-beta CDR3 sequencing. Every recipient was given anti-thymocyte globulin induction, then maintenance tacrolimus and steroids for 3 to 4 years. To identify alloreactive clones, pre-transplant mixed lymphocyte reaction products were sequenced and then compared with unstimulated pre-transplant donor and recipient T cells. A peak of at least 4% donor T cells among recipient peripheral blood mononuclear cells was the definition used for donor T cell macrochimerism. A cohort of about two dozen intestinal transplant recipients, including one retransplant, was enrolled, and a few patients lacking pretransplant specimens were excluded. Samples from three later patients were sequenced in-house on an Illumina MiSeq with MiXCR processing rather than by the commercial service.

Library prep was done by the immunoSEQ multiplex PCR assay. For most patients, genomic DNA was subjected to high-throughput TCR-beta CDR3 sequencing by Adaptive Biotechnologies. Processing in the source paper ran as follows. TCR sequencing data were retrieved from Adaptive's ImmunoSEQ software for roughly 20 patients, whereas three other patients were processed with MiXCR and VDJtools. CDR3 nucleotide sequences shared between donor and recipient were removed because their origin could not be assigned. To be classed as alloreactive, a clone needed at least 2-fold expansion over unstimulated cells and a minimum CFSE-low frequency of 0.002% (template counts) or 0.001% (read counts). Clones were considered mappable if detected in sequenced pre-transplant spleen, lymph node, or MLR CFSE-low populations of the donor or recipient. The cumulative frequency of alloreactive clones was calculated as a percentage of all sequences, weighted by copy number. TCRdb mirrors the immuneACCESS table, restricted to in-frame sequences. Some clones are absent from its copies; in checked studies, under half trace to an unresolved V gene, and the reason for the others is unknown. That table supplies the V and J calls and clone size; D and trimming were determined from the DNA. For this sample there are approximately 100,000 clones; more than 75% appear just once. The ten largest clones take up more than 1.4% of the sample.

Trimming removed 3 bases from V and 0 bases from J, leaving 6 bases between the germline ends. CDR1 SGHNT and CDR2 YYREEE are derived from the germline V gene (reference sequence). Its CDR3 holds 14 amino acids, cysteine through phenylalanine. Just the 42-base CDR3 DNA is kept, in frame starting at base 1. What the research found in general, with its limitations: Early after transplant, peak levels of circulating GvH clones were associated with declines in HvG clones. GvH clones were detected in recipient bone marrow, and some of these GvH clones were observed earlier in ileal mucosa or blood, consistent with an intestinal mucosal origin. Conclusions were limited by the relatively low number and heterogeneity of intestinal transplant patients. In patients with donor T cell macrochimerism, the allografts had high GvH to HvG T cell clonal ratios.

Blood samples were collected up to 4 times in the first month after transplant and then at least monthly when available. The origin of this receptor is a human patient who received an intestinal transplant, so some T cells may come from the graft donor. The chain links TRBV5-4 with TRBJ2-2; the D gene is possibly TRBD1 or TRBD2, with 5 bases matching each. This specimen was PBMCs, taken 255 days after intestinal transplant. The CDR3 has the sequence CASSSGPNTGELFF. The nucleotides are TGTGCCAGCAGCTCGGGACCGAACACCGGGGAGCTGTTTTTT.